These 31 T cell receptor beta chains came from one sample sequenced in a study of technical replicates of blood from a few donors (dated by TCRdb to about 2017). Libraries were built with the immunoSEQ multiplex PCR assay. TCRdb provides this immuneACCESS table in a form limited to in-frame rearrangements. Some clones are lacking; in checked studies, under half of them reflect an unresolved V gene, and why the rest are absent is not known. The sample table records tens of thousands of clones; roughly 84% of these occur just once. The ten biggest clones cover about 5% of the sample. Specimen: PBMCs. These receptors were taken from a human donor in good health. Some clones in this sample may be carry-over from other donors' samples.

The V and J genes are TRBV6-5 and TRBJ2-7; tentatively, D is TRBD2 (5 bases). Trimming pared 7 bases from V and 3 bases from J, leaving 16 bases between. CDR3 length: 14 amino acids. Germline loops: CDR1 MNHEY, CDR2 SVGAGI. This CDR3 is CASNSPGSSYEQYF. The CDR3 DNA follows: TGTGCCAGCAATTCCCCGGGGTCTAGCTACGAGCAGTACTTC.

This clone was seen only a few times. The chain joins TRBV18 to TRBJ1-1; D is unresolved. The length of the CDR3 is 13 residues. Per the germline V gene, CDR1 is KGHSH and CDR2 is LQKENI. V dropped 3 bases and J dropped 7 bases, with 12 bases sitting between them. CDR3 coding DNA: TGTGCCAGCTCACCTAACAGAGACGGTGAAGCTTTCTTT. Its protein is CASSPNRDGEAFF.

This clone was detected once. V and J are TRBV6-5 and TRBJ2-7; no clear D gene. V lost 11 bases and J 3 bases, leaving 14 bases between the germline ends. This CDR3 contains 12 residues. CDR1 and CDR2 from the germline V gene are MNHEY and SVGAGI. CDR3 DNA: TGTGCCGGCGGTATAGACCTCTACGAGCAGTACTTC. It codes for CAGGIDLYEQYF.

The chain joins TRBV7-2 to TRBJ2-5; the D gene is possibly TRBD1 (5 bases). CDR3 length equals 15 residues. V was clipped by 5 bases and J by 7 bases, with 20 bases between them. Germline V lookup: CDR1 SGHTA, CDR2 FQGNSA. The CDR3 reads CASSMGLRMRGTQYF. CDR3 sequence (DNA): TGTGCCAGCAGCATGGGGCTGCGGATGCGCGGGACCCAGTACTTC.

The chain joins TRBV4-2 to TRBJ2-3; the match to TRBD2 covers 9 bases. J was trimmed by 6 bases and V by 4 bases; bases with no gene match: 8. This CDR3 has 15 residues. The V gene's germline CDR1 is LGHNA and CDR2 YNFKEQ. Here the CDR3 reads CASSPRLAGRDTQYF. The DNA of the CDR3 is TGTGCCAGCAGCCCCAGGCTAGCGGGGCGGGATACGCAGTATTTT.

The chain carries TRBV6-6 and TRBJ2-7, with 7 bases that match TRBD2. Germline loops: CDR1 MNHNY, CDR2 SVGAGI (reference sequence). The CDR3 runs to 15 residues. V lost 4 bases, J lost 5 bases, and 11 bases stayed unmatched. The CDR3 DNA is TGTGCCAGCAGTTCCGCAGGGACTAATAGCCACGAGCAGTACTTC. Encoded protein: CASSSAGTNSHEQYF.

The chain has TRBV18 and TRBJ1-1, with 8 positions matching TRBD1. This CDR3 comprises 15 residues. CDR1 and CDR2 from the germline V gene are KGHSH and LQKENI. With V trimmed by 4 bases and J by 1 base, 5 bases remained unmatched. CDR3 loop: CASSLMTGANTEAFF. The DNA for the CDR3 is TGTGCCAGCTCACTAATGACAGGGGCGAACACTGAAGCTTTCTTT.

The chain recombines TRBV19 with TRBJ2-1; TRBD2 agrees at 9 bases. This CDR3 region has 15 residues. Trimming took 5 bases from V and 5 from J; bases not matched to a gene: 7. Germline V gene sequence: CDR1 LNHDA, CDR2 SQIVND (reference sequence). Here the CDR3 reads CASSLVGLANNEQFF. The CDR3 region has the DNA TGTGCCAGTAGTCTTGTGGGACTAGCAAACAATGAGCAGTTCTTC.

The V and J genes are TRBV10-1 and TRBJ1-2; 7 nucleotides line up with TRBD1. From germline, CDR1 is WNHNN and CDR2 SYGVQD (reference sequence). This CDR3 has 18 residues. V trimming: 0 bases; J trimming: 4 bases; junction bases outside the gene matches: 14. CDR3: CASSESGPRQGEPYGYTF. CDR3 bases: TGCGCCAGCAGTGAGTCTGGCCCCCGACAGGGTGAACCCTATGGCTACACCTTC.

The chain couples TRBV30 to TRBJ2-7, with TRBD1 matching over 7 bases. The ends lost 0 bases at V and 5 bases at J; junction bases unmatched: 13. Germline loops: CDR1 GTSNPN, CDR2 SVGIG (reference sequence). This CDR3 spans 16 amino acids. The CDR3 protein is CAWSVKGPRGNHEQYF. The CDR3 bases are TGTGCCTGGAGTGTGAAGGGCCCCAGGGGGAACCACGAGCAGTACTTC.

The rearrangement links TRBV6-5 to TRBJ2-7, with 7 nucleotides matching TRBD2. The CDR3 length is 14 residues. Germline CDR1 and CDR2: MNHEY and SVGAGI. The V segment lost 0 bases and the J segment 2 bases; nucleotides outside the gene matches: 1. The CDR3 loop reads CASSYSTSTYEQYF. As DNA, the CDR3 is TGTGCCAGCAGTTACTCGACTAGCACCTACGAGCAGTACTTC.

This clone was seen only a few times. V is TRBV6-4 and J is TRBJ2-3, with 8 bases lining up with TRBD1. There are 14 residues in the CDR3. Germline V lookup: CDR1 MRHNA, CDR2 SNTAGT. Germline trimming cut 6 bases from V and 1 base from J; bases unmatched to any gene: 3. The CDR3 protein is CASSLTGGTDTQYF. CDR3 DNA: TGTGCCAGCAGCTTGACAGGGGGCACAGATACGCAGTATTTT.

The chain carries TRBV7-9 and TRBJ1-3, with TRBD1 matching over 9 bases. Germline trimming cut 3 bases from V and 0 bases from J; bases unmatched to any gene: 6. Germline V gene lookup returns CDR1 SEHNR and CDR2 FQNEAQ (reference sequence). The CDR3 covers 17 residues. The CDR3 DNA reads as TGTGCCAGCAGCTTGGGGACAGGGAAGTCCTCTGGAAACACCATATATTTT. As protein: CASSLGTGKSSGNTIYF.

The chain combines TRBV4-1 with TRBJ2-3, with 7 nucleotides matching TRBD2. The ends lost 1 base at V and 6 bases at J; junction bases unmatched: 7. CDR3 length: 15 amino acids. Germline loops: CDR1 MGHRA, CDR2 YSYEKL. The CDR3 DNA sequence: TGCGCCAGCAGCCAAGTTACGTGGGGAGGGGATACGCAGTATTTT. Encoded protein: CASSQVTWGGDTQYF.

The rearrangement uses TRBV19 and TRBJ2-3, with TRBD2 matching 12 bases. V shed 5 bases and J 2 bases; nucleotides not matched to a gene: 2. CDR3 length: 15 amino acids. Germline loops: CDR1 LNHDA, CDR2 SQIVND (reference sequence). For the CDR3, the DNA is TGTGCCAGTAGTGGACTAGCGGGGTACACAGATACGCAGTATTTT. Its protein is CASSGLAGYTDTQYF.

This chain uses TRBV9 with TRBJ2-2; the match to TRBD2 covers 12 bases. Germline loops: CDR1 SGDLS, CDR2 YYNGEE. The CDR3 is 15 amino acids. Losses at the gene ends were 5 bases for V and 4 bases for J; bases not matched to a gene: 3. Written as DNA, the CDR3 is TGTGCCAGCAGTCGACTAGCGGGAGTCACCGGGGAGCTGTTTTTT. Amino acid sequence: CASSRLAGVTGELFF.

The chain recombines TRBV14 with TRBJ1-1, with D unresolved. CDR1 is SGHDN and CDR2 is FVKESK in the germline V gene. V was shortened by 3 bases and J by 5 bases, with 13 bases between the two germline ends. The CDR3 loop spans 14 amino acids. CDR3 sequence (DNA): TGTGCCAGCAGCCAGCTATGGAGGGAAACTGAAGCTTTCTTT. Protein: CASSQLWRETEAFF.

The chain is built from TRBV5-1 and TRBJ2-3; 8 nucleotides align to TRBD2. Germline V lookup: CDR1 SGHRS, CDR2 YFSETQ. V trimming: 7 bases; J trimming: 2 bases; junction bases outside the gene matches: 9. The CDR3 runs to 15 residues. CDR3 sequence (DNA): TGCGCCAGCGTTGTGATAGCGGGATCCACAGATACGCAGTATTTT. Translated, it gives CASVVIAGSTDTQYF.

The CDR3 spells CASSPSQLAGYNEQFF. CDR3 coding DNA: TGTGCCAGCAGTCCCTCACAGTTGGCGGGGTACAATGAGCAGTTCTTC. The rearrangement uses TRBV27 and TRBJ2-1; D is perhaps TRBD2 (6 bases). V was cut by 5 bases and J by 4 bases, with 18 bases left in between. This CDR3 is 16 amino acids long. Germline V lookup: CDR1 MNHEY, CDR2 SMNVEV (reference sequence).

This clone was counted once. The chain employs TRBV19 and TRBJ1-1; D unresolved. The ends were cut back, 6 bases at V and 1 base at J, with 9 bases in the middle. The germline V gene has CDR1 LNHDA and CDR2 SQIVND (reference sequence). The CDR3 covers 13 residues. The CDR3 nucleotides read TGTGCCAGTAGAGACCAGGCGAACACTGAAGCTTTCTTT. It yields the protein CASRDQANTEAFF.

The chain combines TRBV7-9 with TRBJ1-1; the D gene is possibly TRBD1 (6 bases). CDR1 SEHNR and CDR2 FQNEAQ come from the germline V gene (reference sequence). Between the trimmed V and J ends, which lost 9 bases and 4 bases, there was a span of 12 bases. The CDR3 contains 12 residues. The CDR3 is CASGGAGTEAFF. CDR3 DNA: TGTGCCAGTGGGGGCGCGGGCACTGAAGCTTTCTTT.

The rearrangement joins TRBV27 to TRBJ1-2, with D unresolved. Germline CDR1 is MNHEY and CDR2 is SMNVEV (reference sequence). V was cut by 6 bases and J by 5 bases, with 19 bases left in between. This CDR3 is 15 amino acids long. CDR3 loop: CASSSRGGFLYGYTF. CDR3 nucleotides: TGTGCCAGCAGCTCACGAGGCGGGTTTCTTTATGGCTACACCTTC.

The chain employs TRBV5-5 and TRBJ2-7; tentative D call: TRBD1 (6 bases). The germline gives CDR1 SGHKS, CDR2 YYEKEE (reference sequence). This CDR3 region has 14 residues. The V gene lost 4 bases and the J gene lost 1 base, with 12 bases spanning the gap. CDR3 DNA: TGTGCCAGCAGCACAGGACAGATTTCCTACGAGCAGTACTTC. Translated: CASSTGQISYEQYF.

The chain joins TRBV12-5 to TRBJ1-5, with 8 bases lining up with TRBD1. The germline V gene has CDR1 LGHNT and CDR2 FRNRAP. V shed 6 bases, J shed 1 base, and the junction held 2 bases outside the gene matches. The length of the CDR3 is 14 residues. CDR3 sequence: CASGTGVSNQPQHF. CDR3 coding DNA: TGTGCTAGTGGGACAGGGGTGAGCAATCAGCCCCAGCATTTT.

This clone appeared once. The rearrangement links TRBV5-4 to TRBJ1-3; D may be TRBD1 (5 bases). This CDR3 region has 16 residues. Deletions cut 0 bases from V and 0 bases from J, with 10 bases between. From germline, CDR1 is SGHNT and CDR2 YYREEE (reference sequence). This CDR3 is CASSLGAGRSGNTIYF. The CDR3 nucleotides read TGTGCCAGCAGCTTGGGTGCGGGGCGCTCTGGAAACACCATATATTTT.

This chain joins TRBV4-3 and TRBJ2-3; TRBD1 matches at 7 bases. This CDR3 has 16 amino acids. The ends lost 4 bases at V and 3 bases at J; junction bases unmatched: 10. In germline, CDR1 is LGHNA, CDR2 YSLEER. The CDR3 is CASSRTSGTATDTQYF. The CDR3, as DNA: TGCGCCAGCAGCCGAACCTCCGGGACAGCTACAGATACGCAGTATTTT.

The V gene is TRBV9, the J gene TRBJ2-7; 9 positions agree with TRBD2. The CDR3 spans 16 residues. Germline V gives CDR1 SGDLS, CDR2 YYNGEE. V was clipped by 2 bases and J by 2 bases; unmatched bases: 8. The CDR3 spells CASSVQAAGGPYEQYF. For the CDR3, the DNA is TGTGCCAGCAGCGTTCAAGCAGCGGGAGGACCCTACGAGCAGTACTTC.

This chain uses TRBV30 with TRBJ1-1; 7 bases map to TRBD1. Germline V gene data show CDR1 as GTSNPN and CDR2 as SVGIG (reference sequence). V lost 4 bases to trimming and J lost 2 bases; unmatched junction nucleotides: 4. The CDR3 spans 13 residues. The CDR3 spells CAWTRTGNTEAFF. CDR3 sequence (DNA): TGTGCCTGGACCAGGACAGGAAACACTGAAGCTTTCTTT.

This sequence joins TRBV14 and TRBJ2-1; a weak D match, TRBD1 (5 bases). Germline lookup yields CDR1 SGHDN and CDR2 FVKESK. V lost 5 bases, J lost 9 bases, and 17 bases lay in between. CDR3 length: 14 amino acids. CDR3 loop: CASSSNFRGTEQFF. The CDR3 coding sequence is TGTGCCAGCAGCTCTAACTTTAGGGGCACTGAGCAGTTCTTC.

The rearrangement joins TRBV4-2 to TRBJ2-3, with TRBD2 matching 9 bases. V lost 0 bases and J lost 1; bases outside the gene matches: 2. In germline, CDR1 is LGHNA, CDR2 YNFKEQ. The CDR3 runs to 16 residues. CDR3 sequence reads: CASSQEAGGGTDTQYF. Here the CDR3 DNA reads TGTGCCAGCAGCCAAGAGGCGGGGGGGGGCACAGATACGCAGTATTTT.

Written as DNA, the CDR3 is TGTGCCAGCAGCTTGGGAGCAGGGATCGAGCAGTACTTC. Its protein is CASSLGAGIEQYF. This sequence joins TRBV5-4 and TRBJ2-7; TRBD1 is a possible D gene (5 bases). CDR1 SGHNT and CDR2 YYREEE come from the germline V gene (reference sequence). This CDR3 contains 13 residues. V lost 0 bases to trimming and J lost 6 bases, with 10 bases between them.